This T cell receptor beta chain was observed in a study of prognosis after radiotherapy for stage I lung cancer (dated by TCRdb to the early 2020s). Concerning the study at large: Between early 2018 and January 2019, fewer than 20 stage I NSCLC patients were enrolled in Nanjing, China. The patients included fourteen who had newly diagnosed primary stage I lung tumors, along with about 5 others who had oligometastatic NSCLC after their primary tumor had been surgically resected. Every patient was deemed medically inoperable, around twelve because of comorbidities and several because they refused surgery. The cohort comprised 10 to 15 men and five or six women with a median age of nearly 75 years, ranging from roughly 53 to 85 years. On tumor histology, some 11 patients had adenocarcinoma and more than 5 had squamous cell carcinoma. SBRT was given in 3 to 5 fractions with a biologically effective dose of at least 100 Gy, using image-guided IMRT or VMAT. In every patient, SBRT was given without any concurrent therapy. After SBRT, distant metastases developed in about 20% of the 19 patients at a median of 7 months, while the remaining 15 patients had no significant progression. This study profiled peripheral blood TCR beta repertoires from stage I NSCLC patients before and after stereotactic body radiotherapy and linked the repertoires to distant failure. The study sequenced 38 blood samples from roughly 20 patients, one before and one after SBRT per patient.

Remarks on this clonotype: Which antigen it targets is not known. Base-call qualities are not available, and no considerably larger clone is one nucleotide away.

Here is what the overall study found, with its caveats: Limitations of the study included a small cohort and short follow-up, and the study findings need independent validation. Post-SBRT Shannon entropy and its change from baseline were lower in patients who developed distant metastases; baseline Shannon entropy was not associated with metastases. Whether the expanded TCR clones were tumor-specific was not determined. None of the reported P values were adjusted for multiple comparisons. TRBV and TRBJ usage frequencies reportedly differed by metastasis status, in two V genes at baseline and in fewer than 10 V and two J genes after SBRT. A decrease in unique TCR clone counts was observed after SBRT (median approximately 9,800 before versus approximately 6,900 after; Wilcoxon paired P=0.011).

From a lookup of the germline V gene, CDR1 and CDR2 are SGHTA and FQGNSA. V is cut by 5 bases and J by 8 bases, and the space between the germline ends is 16 bases. Counted from cysteine to phenylalanine, this CDR3 has 14 amino acids. Only CDR3 DNA remains: 42 bases, in frame from the first base. Two rounds of multiplex PCR were used to amplify the TCR beta CDR3 region from genomic DNA. The first PCR round used primers specific to each TRBV and TRBJ gene, and the primer sequences were filed in Chinese patent CN105087789A. Universal primers were used in the second round of PCR. The Roche High Pure PCR Template Preparation Kit was used to extract genomic DNA from frozen PBMCs. Paired-end sequencing with 151 bp reads was performed on the libraries using an Illumina HiSeq 3000. Turning to the authors' computational methods: CutAdapt was used to remove raw reads lacking the multiplex PCR primer sequences. Using PEAR, the high-quality paired reads were merged into contigs. By aligning each contig to reference sequences, MiXCR assigned the TRB V, D and J gene segments to that contig. To remove sequencing errors, CDR3 sequences were clustered according to base quality and sequence similarity. Diversity was measured as Shannon entropy normalized by the natural log of productive TCR sequence number. To get clonality, Shannon entropy was divided by the natural log of the number of unique clonotypes, and that result was subtracted from one. The Youden index of ROC curves was used to select progression-free survival cut-offs for repertoire metrics, and analyses were performed in R 3.5.3. TCRdb passed the public sequencing reads through fastp at Q25 and MiXCR, retaining productive beta sequences. Records with the same CDR3 protein are collapsed into one entry carrying the most frequent genes and DNA. TCRdb's processing, not the authors' own work, is the source of the V and J calls. The sample records roughly 11,000 distinct CDR3 sequences, approximately 53% of which are singletons. More than 6.5% of the sample lies in the top ten.

All patients had node-negative disease on CT and PET/CT, and none had a history of other malignancies or prior chemotherapy or radiotherapy. Roughly 5.9 milliliters of peripheral venous blood were drawn into EDTA tubes at each of two time points. PBMCs were isolated by Ficoll-Paque Plus density-gradient centrifugation. Samples were stored at -80°C immediately after collection until analysis. The receptor comes from a donor aged 50 or older with non-small cell lung cancer. The sample in question was PBMCs, obtained before or after stereotactic body radiation therapy (not recorded which). Here the chain combines TRBV7-2 and TRBJ2-1; TRBD1 is perhaps the D gene, given 5 matching bases. The CDR3 in this case is CASSPANTGYEQFF. Here is the DNA: TGTGCCAGCAGCCCGGCAAATACAGGTTATGAGCAGTTCTTC. The variable domain in full, with residues beyond the CDR3 obtained from the reference TRBV7-2 and TRBJ2-1 genes, is GAGVSQSPSNKVTEKGKDVELRCDPISGHTALYWYRQSLGQGLEFLIYFQGNSAPDKSGLPSDRFSAERTGGSVSTLTIQRTQQEDSAVYLCASSPANTGYEQFFGPGTRLTVL.